The entry below describes one T cell receptor (beta chain). The antigen is undetermined. This record comes from a study of a mutant IDH1 vaccine in newly diagnosed glioma. Overall study context: Treated patients had a mean age of roughly 40 years and an approximately 62% male, roughly 40% female split.

The germline V gene encodes CDR1 MNHEY and CDR2 SVGAGI. Trimming stripped 4 bases from V and 4 bases from J, with 13 bases between. The CDR3 loop spans 14 amino acids. Time point given: week 35, safety follow-up. Doses of 300 ug of mutant IDH1 20-mer peptide were given with topical imiquimod. Method: immunoSEQ multiplex PCR; TCRdb's copy keeps in-frame clones and lacks some. Of around 31,000 clones in the sample, around four fifths were seen once. This sequence joins TRBV6-5 and TRBJ1-2; D is undetermined. The sample was PBMCs, taken from a glioma patient whose treatment included an IDH1 peptide vaccine. This sequence was found in a middle-aged woman with glioma. In nucleotides, the CDR3 is TGTGCCAGCAGTTCAGACTTCGGCCTCTATGGCTACACCTTC. Translating it yields CASSSDFGLYGYTF.